This TCR beta chain was profiled in a study of blood T cell repertoires in COVID-19. For the study at large: From the United States, Italy and Spain came samples of acute and convalescent COVID-19.

In the source study's methods: Reference gene primer amplification in the assay estimated nucleated cell counts. Method: immunoSEQ multiplex PCR; TCRdb's copy keeps in-frame clones and lacks some. V and J calls and clone size follow that table, whereas D and trimming were derived from the DNA. The table records tens of thousands of clones, around nine tenths of them present only once. Seattle participants joined during active infection and were tracked over time. Specimen: peripheral blood. This TCR derives from a man aged 55 to 69 with COVID-19, enrolled during active disease.

This CDR3 is CAWSVSRTGRAGELFF. Here the CDR3 DNA reads TGTGCCTGGAGTGTATCCCGGACAGGGAGAGCCGGGGAGCTGTTTTTT. The chain carries TRBV30 and TRBJ2-2; 8 bases match TRBD1. CDR3 length equals 16 residues. Germline CDR1 GTSNPN, CDR2 SVGIG (reference sequence). Trimming cost V 0 bases and J 6 bases; bases outside gene matches: 9.